This T cell receptor (beta chain) was captured by sequencing in a study of T-cell reconstitution after alpha-beta-depleted transplantation in children. Unique molecular identifiers were incorporated when the TCRbeta library was constructed. TCRdb ran MiXCR on the PCR reads and lists one entry per CDR3 protein. The sample holds approximately 800,000 distinct CDR3 sequences, about 15% seen once. In this sample, this clonotype turned up a few times. The source material was PBMCs, mostly from graft donor cells, sampled 360 days after TCRalphabeta/CD19-depleted stem cell transplant. The TCR comes from a male patient aged 5 to 17 who had a stem cell transplant for acute lymphoblastic leukemia, so the T cells may come from the graft donor.

CDR3 region: CASSRAGQYEQYF. The CDR3 DNA reads TGTGCCAGCAGCCGGGCAGGGCAGTACGAGCAGTACTTC. The chain joins TRBV3-1 to TRBJ2-7; TRBD1 is a possible D gene (5 bases). V lost 4 bases, J lost 4 bases, and 11 bases lay in between. Germline CDR1 reads LGHDT; CDR2 reads YNNKEL (reference sequence). This CDR3 is 13 amino acids long.